The next 18 T cell receptor beta chains were all read from a single sample in a study of naive and memory T cell subsets. For blood and skin samples, reverse transcription used TCR alpha and beta constant primers. TCRdb fed the UMI-ligation and nested PCR reads into MiXCR, producing one record per CDR3 protein. Altogether fewer than 20,000 distinct CDR3 sequences are present, roughly 9% being singletons, with the ten largest covering about 6.5%. The treatment here: skin biopsy from PPD injection site in Mantoux-positive individual. Unsorted total RNA, roughly 1 to 1000 ng, was DNase treated before reverse transcription. The sequenced sample was skin, obtained from a tuberculin skin test site. Source of these receptors: an adult in good health.

This clonotype came up many times. The V call is TRBV6-5, the J call TRBJ1-2, with D possibly matching TRBD1 (5 bases). CDR1 and CDR2 (germline): MNHEY, SVGAGI. V lost 3 bases and J 2 bases, leaving 10 bases between the germline ends. The CDR3 runs to 14 residues. DNA of the CDR3: TGTGCCAGCAGTTATGGGGGACGGAACTATGGCTACACCTTC. Protein sequence: CASSYGGRNYGYTF.

The CDR3 reads CAISESSSGTYNEQFF. As DNA, the CDR3 is TGTGCCATCAGTGAGTCTTCTAGCGGGACTTACAATGAGCAGTTCTTC. The genes are TRBV10-3 and TRBJ2-1; 9 bases agree with TRBD2. Trimming took 0 bases from V and 4 from J; bases not matched to a gene: 4. Germline V CDR1 and CDR2: ENHRY, SYGVKD. This CDR3 region has 16 residues.

At least ten counts were recorded for this clonotype. The chain has TRBV5-6 and TRBJ2-7; 7 positions agree with TRBD1. The V gene's germline CDR1 is SGHDT and CDR2 YYEEEE. The CDR3 has 15 amino acids. V dropped 4 bases and J dropped 0; count of bases not matched to a gene: 7. CDR3 region: CASSIKQGSSYEQYF. The CDR3 nucleotides read TGTGCCAGCAGCATCAAACAGGGGAGCTCCTACGAGCAGTACTTC.

This clonotype was counted at least ten times. The V call is TRBV20-1, the J call TRBJ2-7, with D maybe TRBD2 (5 bases). The V end lost 5 bases, the J end lost 6 bases, and 17 bases lay between the germline ends. CDR1 is DFQATT and CDR2 is SNEGSKA in the germline V gene (reference sequence). This CDR3 is 13 amino acids long. In DNA form, the CDR3 reads TGCAGTGCTGGGCTGCCGGGGTCAGGCGAGCAGTACTTC. Its protein product is CSAGLPGSGEQYF.

This clonotype was counted a few times. J is TRBJ2-3 and V is TRBV7-2; 11 bases are shared with TRBD2. The J segment lost 3 bases and the V segment lost 5 bases, leaving 13 bases of the junction unmatched. Germline lookup yields CDR1 SGHTA and CDR2 FQGNSA. CDR3 length equals 18 residues. The CDR3 region is CASSLVPPLAGGTDTQYF. The CDR3 DNA is TGTGCCAGCAGCCTCGTCCCACCCCTAGCGGGGGGAACAGATACGCAGTATTTT.

This clonotype came up many times. The chain joins TRBV29-1 to TRBJ2-5; 10 bases align to TRBD2. This CDR3 contains 15 residues. With 6 bases clipped from V and 3 bases from J, the junction kept 10 bases outside the gene matches. The V gene's germline CDR1 is SQVTM and CDR2 ANQGSEA. The DNA of the CDR3 is TGCAGCGTCGGGGCCGGGACTAGCGCCGAAGAGACCCAGTACTTC. Protein product: CSVGAGTSAEETQYF.

This clonotype was observed a handful of times. The V gene is TRBV19, the J gene TRBJ2-7; 8 positions agree with TRBD2. From germline, CDR1 is LNHDA and CDR2 SQIVND (reference sequence). V shed 10 bases, J shed 0 bases, and the junction held 5 bases outside the gene matches. The CDR3 is 13 amino acids. This CDR3 is CATASGPSYEQYF. The CDR3 DNA reads TGTGCCACCGCTAGCGGGCCCTCCTACGAGCAGTACTTC. Full variable domain (missing parts from reference TRBV19 and TRBJ2-7): DGGITQSPKYLFRKEGQNVTLSCEQNLNHDAMYWYRQDPGQGLRLIYYSQIVNDFQKGDIAEGYSVSREKKESFPLTVTSAQKNPTAFYLCATASGPSYEQYFGPGTRLTVT.

This clonotype has more than one count but fewer than ten. The rearrangement joins TRBV7-6 to TRBJ2-2, with 11 bases aligning to TRBD2. This CDR3 contains 17 residues. After removal of 5 bases from V and 4 bases from J, the junction contained 9 bases not matched to a gene. Germline CDR1 reads SGHVS; CDR2 reads FNYEAQ. CDR3 coding DNA: TGTGCCAGCAGCCCATTGGGACTAGCGGCCTGCACCGGGGAGCTGTTTTTT. It yields the protein CASSPLGLAACTGELFF.

This clonotype was seen more than once but under ten times. The rearrangement links TRBV11-2 to TRBJ1-5, with D hard to call. CDR3 size: 13 residues. The V and J ends lost 5 bases and 1 base respectively, with 6 bases between them. Per germline, CDR1 SGHAT and CDR2 FQNNGV. Here the CDR3 DNA reads TGTGCCAGCAGCACTGACAGCAATCAGCCCCAGCATTTT. Its translation: CASSTDSNQPQHF.

This chain links TRBV12-3 or TRBV12-4 with TRBJ2-1, with TRBD2 identical over 9 bases. The junction had 9 bases not matched to a gene; V was cut back by 3 bases and J by 6 bases. The CDR3 consists of 16 residues. Written as DNA, the CDR3 is TGTGCCAGCAGTTTCATTGCGGGAGGGAATCGCAATGAGCAGTTCTTC. Its protein product is CASSFIAGGNRNEQFF.

This clonotype was picked up one time. This chain's CDR3 is CASGTPGNTIYF. The DNA of the CDR3 is TGTGCCAGTGGAACGCCGGGAAACACCATATATTTT. The chain couples TRBV19 to TRBJ1-3; D remains ambiguous. Trimming removed 8 bases from V and 4 bases from J, with 9 bases in between. CDR3 length: 12 residues. The germline V gene encodes CDR1 LNHDA and CDR2 SQIVND (reference sequence).

This clonotype was seen many times. The chain has TRBV27 and TRBJ2-7; tentatively, D is TRBD2 (7 bases). The CDR3 is made up of 15 amino acids. Trimming cost V 7 bases and J 1 base, with 17 bases left between them. CDR1 is MNHEY and CDR2 is SMNVEV in the germline V gene (reference sequence). CDR3 region: CASTMWGRGSYEQYF. DNA for the CDR3: TGTGCCAGCACCATGTGGGGGCGGGGGTCCTACGAGCAGTACTTC.

There are many counts of this clonotype. In DNA form, the CDR3 reads TGTGCCAGTAGTCCCAGTAGCTGGAATGAGCAGTTCTTC. Translated, it gives CASSPSSWNEQFF. This chain joins TRBV19 and TRBJ2-1, with D hard to call. V was trimmed by 5 bases and J by 7 bases, leaving 12 bases between them. The CDR3 runs to 13 residues. The germline V gene encodes CDR1 LNHDA and CDR2 SQIVND (reference sequence).

Ten or more counts support this clonotype. The genes are TRBV14 and TRBJ1-2, with 7 nucleotides matching TRBD1. The germline CDR1 and CDR2 sequences are SGHDN and FVKESK. The CDR3 runs to 15 residues. V was clipped by 1 base and J by 6 bases; unmatched bases: 8. CDR3 residues: CASSQGQGRSNGYTF. CDR3 in DNA: TGTGCCAGCAGCCAAGGACAGGGCCGGAGTAATGGCTACACCTTC.

Many counts were recorded for this clonotype. V usage is TRBV20-1 and J usage is TRBJ2-7, with no clear D. The germline CDR1 and CDR2 sequences are DFQATT and SNEGSKA (reference sequence). V was clipped by 2 bases and J by 2 bases, with 13 bases between them. This CDR3 is 14 amino acids long. Written as DNA, the CDR3 is TGCAGTGCTAGATCTGCCAACGTTACCTACGAGCAGTACTTC. It is translated as CSARSANVTYEQYF.

In its sample, this clonotype was seen many times. CDR3 DNA: TGTGCCAGCAGTATCGGCGGAGACACAGATACGCAGTATTTT. Encoded protein: CASSIGGDTDTQYF. This chain links TRBV6-5 with TRBJ2-3; D is uncertain. Deletions cut 5 bases from V and 2 bases from J, with 11 bases between. CDR1 MNHEY and CDR2 SVGAGI come from the germline V gene. The length of the CDR3 is 14 residues.

This sequence joins TRBV5-1 and TRBJ2-3; 13 bases are shared with TRBD2. CDR3 size: 16 residues. In germline, CDR1 is SGHRS, CDR2 YFSETQ. Trimming at V came to 4 bases and at J to 6 bases, leaving 8 bases not matched to a gene. CDR3 nucleotides: TGCGCCAGCAGCAACGCCGGGACTAGCGGGATTGATACGCAGTATTTT. This gives the protein CASSNAGTSGIDTQYF.

This clonotype has ten or more counts. The chain joins TRBV28 to TRBJ2-1, with 9 bases lining up with TRBD2. This CDR3 has 16 amino acids. With 4 bases clipped from V and 1 base from J, the junction kept 5 bases outside the gene matches. Germline lookup yields CDR1 MDHEN and CDR2 SYDVKM. CDR3 residues: CASSSPAGGSYNEQFF. CDR3 in DNA: TGTGCCAGCAGTTCTCCAGCGGGAGGATCCTACAATGAGCAGTTCTTC.